A selection of T cell receptor beta chains follows, all from one sample in a study of neoadjuvant anti-PD-1 for oral cavity cancer. The method was immunoSEQ multiplex PCR; TCRdb's version includes in-frame clones alone and lacks a portion of them. There are about 68,000 clones in the sample; 80% to 90% occur only once, and 3% to 3.5% lies in the top ten. Sequenced material: PBMCs, taken after nivolumab (anti-PD-1) treatment. The source of these receptors is a person aged 40-85 years with oral cavity squamous cell carcinoma. CDR3s include the opening cysteine and the closing phenylalanine or tryptophan. Each record gives: D gene, V gene, J gene, clone size, CDR3 DNA, CDR3 protein. A D gene is named only where the DNA matches it firmly. Clone sizes are given selectively: once, few, many, or a class where the clone is expanded.

d_call: NA
v_call: TRBV6-5
j_call: TRBJ2-7
clone_size: NA
cdr3_nt: TGTGCCAGCAGTTACAGGGCGGGCTCCTACGAGCAGTACTTC
cdr3_aa: CASSYRAGSYEQYF

d_call: NA
v_call: TRBV27
j_call: TRBJ2-1
clone_size: NA
cdr3_nt: TGTGCCAGCCTACAGCCCCCTTCCTACAATGAGCAGTTCTTC
cdr3_aa: CASLQPPSYNEQFF

d_call: NA
v_call: TRBV28
j_call: TRBJ1-1
clone_size: NA
cdr3_nt: TGTGCCAGCAGTTTAATTCGGGCCGAGAGCACTGAAGCTTTCTTT
cdr3_aa: CASSLIRAESTEAFF

d_call: NA
v_call: TRBV10-3
j_call: TRBJ2-5
clone_size: NA
cdr3_nt: TGTGCCATCCCCTACCCCTGTAAGACGGAGTCTCCAGCGCAAGAGACCCAGTACTTC
cdr3_aa: CAIPYPCKTESPAQETQYF

d_call: TRBD2
v_call: TRBV7-3
j_call: TRBJ2-1
clone_size: NA
cdr3_nt: TGTGCCAGCAGCCCCGGGAGGGCGACCTACAATGAGCAGTTCTTC
cdr3_aa: CASSPGRATYNEQFF

d_call: TRBD1
v_call: TRBV19
j_call: TRBJ1-5
clone_size: NA
cdr3_nt: TGTGCCAGTAGTACGACAGGGGTAAGTTGGAATCAGCCCCAGCATTTT
cdr3_aa: CASSTTGVSWNQPQHF

d_call: NA
v_call: TRBV5-1
j_call: TRBJ2-3
clone_size: once
cdr3_nt: TGCGCCAGCAGCTTGGGTGGCACAGATACGCAGTATTTT
cdr3_aa: CASSLGGTDTQYF

d_call: NA
v_call: TRBV4-1
j_call: TRBJ2-3
clone_size: NA
cdr3_nt: TGCGCCAGCAGCCAAGGTAGAACAGGGCCCACAGATACGCAGTATTTT
cdr3_aa: CASSQGRTGPTDTQYF

d_call: NA
v_call: TRBV7-7
j_call: TRBJ2-2
clone_size: NA
cdr3_nt: TGTGCTAGCAGCCCCCGAACAGGGACCGGGGAGCTGTTTTTT
cdr3_aa: CASSPRTGTGELFF

d_call: NA
v_call: TRBV27
j_call: TRBJ2-3
clone_size: NA
cdr3_nt: TGTGCCAGCAGTTTAGCACCTTGGCGGGCGAAAGCAGATACGCAGTATTTT
cdr3_aa: CASSLAPWRAKADTQYF

d_call: TRBD2
v_call: TRBV7-9
j_call: TRBJ2-1
clone_size: NA
cdr3_nt: TGTGCCAGCACCTTGGGAGGGTCCTACAATGAGCAGTTCTTC
cdr3_aa: CASTLGGSYNEQFF

d_call: NA
v_call: TRBV6-7
j_call: TRBJ2-7
clone_size: NA
cdr3_nt: TGTGCCAGCAGGCGAATCCCGACTCCAGGTATTCCCTACGAGCAGTACTTC
cdr3_aa: CASRRIPTPGIPYEQYF

d_call: TRBD1
v_call: TRBV11-2
j_call: TRBJ2-6
clone_size: NA
cdr3_nt: TGTGCCAGCAGGCGTCCGGGACAGGGTATTTCTGGGGCCAACGTCCTGACTTTC
cdr3_aa: CASRRPGQGISGANVLTF

d_call: NA
v_call: TRBV29-1
j_call: TRBJ2-3
clone_size: NA
cdr3_nt: TGCAGCGTTGAAGAAATATTTCTTACCACAGATACGCAGTATTTT
cdr3_aa: CSVEEIFLTTDTQYF

d_call: NA
v_call: TRBV6-5
j_call: TRBJ2-7
clone_size: NA
cdr3_nt: TGTGCCAGCAGCAAAGCAGCAGGGGGGTCCTACGAGCAGTACTTC
cdr3_aa: CASSKAAGGSYEQYF

d_call: NA
v_call: TRBV30
j_call: TRBJ1-5
clone_size: NA
cdr3_nt: TGTGCCTGGAGTGACGGGTATAGCAATCAGCCCCAGCATTTT
cdr3_aa: CAWSDGYSNQPQHF

d_call: TRBD1
v_call: TRBV25-1
j_call: TRBJ1-2
clone_size: NA
cdr3_nt: TGTGCCAGCAGTGATTTTTCAGGGGGAGACTATGGCTACACCTTC
cdr3_aa: CASSDFSGGDYGYTF

d_call: TRBD1
v_call: TRBV11-1
j_call: TRBJ2-3
clone_size: NA
cdr3_nt: TGTGCCAGCAGTTACGGGACAGGAAGCACAGATACGCAGTATTTT
cdr3_aa: CASSYGTGSTDTQYF

d_call: NA
v_call: TRBV7-9
j_call: TRBJ1-2
clone_size: NA
cdr3_nt: TGTGCCAGCAGCTTAGGCGGGGCCTATGGCTACACCTTC
cdr3_aa: CASSLGGAYGYTF

d_call: NA
v_call: TRBV28
j_call: TRBJ2-7
clone_size: NA
cdr3_nt: TGTGCCAGCAGTTTATTGGGTCTTACCTACGAGCAGTACTTC
cdr3_aa: CASSLLGLTYEQYF

d_call: NA
v_call: TRBV11-2
j_call: TRBJ2-7
clone_size: NA
cdr3_nt: TGTGCCAGCAGCTCAACATGGACATGGGAGCAGTACTTC
cdr3_aa: CASSSTWTWEQYF

d_call: NA
v_call: TRBV28
j_call: TRBJ1-2
clone_size: NA
cdr3_nt: TGTGCCAGCGGGACTGTTAACTATGGCTACACCTTC
cdr3_aa: CASGTVNYGYTF

d_call: TRBD2
v_call: TRBV2
j_call: TRBJ2-4
clone_size: NA
cdr3_nt: TGTGCCAGCGAGCGGGAGGGGATTCAGTACTTC
cdr3_aa: CASEREGIQYF

d_call: TRBD1
v_call: TRBV6-5
j_call: TRBJ1-2
clone_size: once
cdr3_nt: TGTGCCAGCAGCTCGGGACAGGCGTTAAACTATGGCTACACCTTC
cdr3_aa: CASSSGQALNYGYTF

d_call: NA
v_call: TRBV6-6
j_call: TRBJ2-7
clone_size: NA
cdr3_nt: TGTGCCAGCAGTCAAACTCTAAACGGGGTCCTGAAGTACTTC
cdr3_aa: CASSQTLNGVLKYF

d_call: NA
v_call: TRBV30
j_call: TRBJ2-5
clone_size: NA
cdr3_nt: TGTGCCTGGAGTGGACAGGGAGGAGAGACCCAGTACTTC
cdr3_aa: CAWSGQGGETQYF

d_call: NA
v_call: TRBV9
j_call: TRBJ2-1
clone_size: NA
cdr3_nt: TGTGCCAGCAGCGTAGCTACTAGTATGGATGAGCAGTTCTTC
cdr3_aa: CASSVATSMDEQFF

d_call: NA
v_call: TRBV25-1
j_call: TRBJ1-4
clone_size: NA
cdr3_nt: TGTGCCAGCAGTCACAGGGTTAATGAAAAACTGTTTTTT
cdr3_aa: CASSHRVNEKLFF

d_call: TRBD2
v_call: TRBV6-4
j_call: TRBJ2-1
clone_size: NA
cdr3_nt: TGTGCCAGCAGTGTGCTAGCGGGAGTGGGTGAGCAGTTCTTC
cdr3_aa: CASSVLAGVGEQFF

d_call: NA
v_call: TRBV7-2
j_call: TRBJ2-3
clone_size: NA
cdr3_nt: TGTGCCAGCAGCCCAGGACTGACAAGCACAGATACGCAGTATTTT
cdr3_aa: CASSPGLTSTDTQYF

d_call: NA
v_call: TRBV9
j_call: TRBJ2-5
clone_size: once
cdr3_nt: TGTGCCAGCAGCGTAGACGTAGTCAGCCAAGAGACCCAGTACTTC
cdr3_aa: CASSVDVVSQETQYF

d_call: NA
v_call: TRBV5-6
j_call: TRBJ2-3
clone_size: NA
cdr3_nt: TGTGCCAGCAGCCCCCGGACCCCTAGGGATACGCAGTATTTT
cdr3_aa: CASSPRTPRDTQYF

d_call: NA
v_call: TRBV28
j_call: TRBJ1-1
clone_size: NA
cdr3_nt: TGTGCCAGCTTCTCCGGCATGAACACTGAAGCTTTTTTT
cdr3_aa: CASFSGMNTEAFF

d_call: NA
v_call: TRBV5-1
j_call: TRBJ1-3
clone_size: NA
cdr3_nt: TGCGCCAGCAGCTTCGCGGCAGCTACCTCTGGAAACACCATATATTTT
cdr3_aa: CASSFAAATSGNTIYF

d_call: TRBD1
v_call: TRBV5-1
j_call: TRBJ2-7
clone_size: NA
cdr3_nt: TGCGCCAGCAGCTTGGGACAGGGAGAGTCCTACGAGCAGTACTTC
cdr3_aa: CASSLGQGESYEQYF

d_call: NA
v_call: TRBV5-4
j_call: TRBJ2-1
clone_size: NA
cdr3_nt: TGTGCCAGCAGCTTCCAGGGGGGTAACAATGAGCAGTTCTTC
cdr3_aa: CASSFQGGNNEQFF

d_call: NA
v_call: TRBV5-1
j_call: TRBJ1-1
clone_size: NA
cdr3_nt: TGCGCCAGCAGCTGGACAGAGAACACTGAAGCTTTCTTT
cdr3_aa: CASSWTENTEAFF

d_call: NA
v_call: TRBV2
j_call: TRBJ1-1
clone_size: NA
cdr3_nt: TGTGCCAGCGCACAGGTCAGGGGTGTCACTGAAGCTTTCTTT
cdr3_aa: CASAQVRGVTEAFF

d_call: TRBD1
v_call: TRBV28
j_call: TRBJ1-5
clone_size: NA
cdr3_nt: TGTGCCAGCGCAGACGACAGGGTAAATCAGCCCCAGCATTTT
cdr3_aa: CASADDRVNQPQHF

d_call: NA
v_call: TRBV7-9
j_call: TRBJ2-6
clone_size: NA
cdr3_nt: TGTGCCAGCAGCCCGAATCTGAACTCTGGGGCCAACGTCCTGACTTTC
cdr3_aa: CASSPNLNSGANVLTF